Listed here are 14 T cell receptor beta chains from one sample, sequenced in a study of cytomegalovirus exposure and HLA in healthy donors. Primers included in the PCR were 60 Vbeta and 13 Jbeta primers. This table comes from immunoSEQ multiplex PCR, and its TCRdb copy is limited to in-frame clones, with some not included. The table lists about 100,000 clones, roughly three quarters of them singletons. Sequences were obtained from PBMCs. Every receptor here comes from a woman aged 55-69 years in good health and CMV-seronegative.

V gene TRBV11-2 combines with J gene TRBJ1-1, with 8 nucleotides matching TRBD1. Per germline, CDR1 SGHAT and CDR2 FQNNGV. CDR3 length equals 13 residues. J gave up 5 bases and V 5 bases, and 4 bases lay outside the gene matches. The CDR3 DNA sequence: TGTGCCAGCAGCCCAAGGACAGGGACTGAAGCTTTCTTT. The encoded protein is CASSPRTGTEAFF.

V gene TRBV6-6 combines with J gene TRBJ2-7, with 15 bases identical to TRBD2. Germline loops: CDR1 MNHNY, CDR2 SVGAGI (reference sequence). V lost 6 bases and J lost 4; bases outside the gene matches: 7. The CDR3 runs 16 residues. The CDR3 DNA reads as TGTGCCAGCAGCTACCGCGGGACTAGCGGGAGGTACGAGCAGTACTTC. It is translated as CASSYRGTSGRYEQYF.

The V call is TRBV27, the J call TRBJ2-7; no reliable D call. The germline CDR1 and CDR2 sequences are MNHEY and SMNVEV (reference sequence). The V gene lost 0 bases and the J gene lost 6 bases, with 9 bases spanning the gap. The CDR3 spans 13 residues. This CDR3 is CASSLSSQREQYF. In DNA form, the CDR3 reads TGTGCCAGCAGTTTATCGTCCCAGCGCGAGCAGTACTTC.

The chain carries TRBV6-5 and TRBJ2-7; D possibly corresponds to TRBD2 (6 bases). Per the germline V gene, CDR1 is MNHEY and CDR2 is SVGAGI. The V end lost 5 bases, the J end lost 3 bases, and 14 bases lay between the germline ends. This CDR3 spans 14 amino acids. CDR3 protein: CASSNTGLLYEQYF. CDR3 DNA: TGTGCCAGCAGTAACACGGGACTCCTCTACGAGCAGTACTTC.

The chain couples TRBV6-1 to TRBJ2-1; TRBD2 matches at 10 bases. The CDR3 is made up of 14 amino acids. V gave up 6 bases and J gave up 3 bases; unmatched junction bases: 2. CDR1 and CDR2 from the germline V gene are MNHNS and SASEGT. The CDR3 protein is CASRASGGYNEQFF. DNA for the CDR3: TGTGCCAGCAGGGCTAGCGGGGGCTACAATGAGCAGTTCTTC.

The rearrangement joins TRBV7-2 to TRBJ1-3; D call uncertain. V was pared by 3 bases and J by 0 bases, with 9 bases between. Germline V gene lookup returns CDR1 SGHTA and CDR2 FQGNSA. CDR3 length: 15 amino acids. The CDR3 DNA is TGTGCCAGCAGCTTGAGAGGACTCTCTGGAAACACCATATATTTT. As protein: CASSLRGLSGNTIYF.

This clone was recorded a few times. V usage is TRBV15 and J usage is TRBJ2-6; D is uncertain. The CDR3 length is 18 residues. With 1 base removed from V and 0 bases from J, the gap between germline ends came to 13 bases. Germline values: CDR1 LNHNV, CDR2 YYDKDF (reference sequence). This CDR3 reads CATSRATISPSGANVLTF. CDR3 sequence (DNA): TGTGCCACCAGCAGAGCGACAATCAGCCCCTCTGGGGCCAACGTCCTGACTTTC.

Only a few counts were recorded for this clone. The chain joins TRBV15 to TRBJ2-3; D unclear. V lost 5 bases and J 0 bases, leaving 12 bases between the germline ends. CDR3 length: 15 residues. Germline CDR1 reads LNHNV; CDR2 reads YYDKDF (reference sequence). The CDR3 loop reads CATSLDRASTDTQYF. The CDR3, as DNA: TGTGCCACCAGCCTAGACCGTGCTAGCACAGATACGCAGTATTTT.

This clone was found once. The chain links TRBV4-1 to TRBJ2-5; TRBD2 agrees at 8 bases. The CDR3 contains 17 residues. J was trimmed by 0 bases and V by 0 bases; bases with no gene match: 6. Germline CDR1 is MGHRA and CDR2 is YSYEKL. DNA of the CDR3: TGCGCCAGCAGCCAAGATCCAAGCGGGGGAGACCAAGAGACCCAGTACTTC. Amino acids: CASSQDPSGGDQETQYF.

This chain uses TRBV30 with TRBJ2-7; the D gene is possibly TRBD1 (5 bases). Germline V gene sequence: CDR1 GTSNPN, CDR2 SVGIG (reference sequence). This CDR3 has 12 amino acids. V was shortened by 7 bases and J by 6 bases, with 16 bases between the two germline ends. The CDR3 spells CASKTRQLEQYF. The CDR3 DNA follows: TGTGCCTCAAAGACTCGACAGCTCGAGCAGTACTTC.

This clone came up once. The CDR3, as DNA: TGCACCAGCAGCCAAGACCCCGGACTAGCGGACCCTCAAGAGACCCAGTACTTC. Amino acids: CTSSQDPGLADPQETQYF. The chain employs TRBV1 and TRBJ2-5; the D call TRBD2 from the table was never checked on the DNA. TRBV1 is designated a pseudogene. There are 18 residues in the CDR3.

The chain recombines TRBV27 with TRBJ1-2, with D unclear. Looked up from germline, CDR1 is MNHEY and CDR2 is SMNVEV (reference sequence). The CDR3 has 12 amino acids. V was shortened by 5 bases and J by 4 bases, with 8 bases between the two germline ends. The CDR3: CASSGPGYGYTF. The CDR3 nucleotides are TGTGCCAGCAGTGGTCCGGGCTATGGCTACACCTTC.

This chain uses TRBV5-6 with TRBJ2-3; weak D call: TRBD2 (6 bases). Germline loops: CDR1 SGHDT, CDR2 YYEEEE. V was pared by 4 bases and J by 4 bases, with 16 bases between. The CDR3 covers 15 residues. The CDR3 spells CASSPGLPRADTQYF. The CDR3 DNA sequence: TGTGCCAGCAGCCCGGGACTCCCACGGGCAGATACGCAGTATTTT.

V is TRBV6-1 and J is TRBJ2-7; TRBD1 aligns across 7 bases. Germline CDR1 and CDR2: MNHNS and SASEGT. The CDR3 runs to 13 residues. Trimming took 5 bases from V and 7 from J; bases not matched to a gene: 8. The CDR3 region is CASSRSQGEEQYF. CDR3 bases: TGTGCCAGCAGTCGTTCTCAGGGGGAAGAGCAGTACTTC.